This record looks at one TCR beta chain sequence and its context. This specimen comes from a study of blood T cell repertoires in COVID-19. About the study: Sources were T cells, B-cell-depleted T cells, or PBMCs; the material itself was cDNA or gDNA.

Patients in Seattle were enrolled during active infection, then followed longitudinally. In the original processing: By means of reference gene primer amplification, nucleated cell counts were estimated. Some clones are missing from TCRdb's copy, which holds only in-frame ones; the method was immunoSEQ multiplex PCR. V and J calls and clone size follow that table, whereas D and trimming were derived from the DNA. The sample yields 350,000 or so clones, roughly 90% seen once. The sequence was obtained from a woman aged 60 to 75 with COVID-19, enrolled during active disease. Sequenced: peripheral blood.

Written as DNA, the CDR3 is TGTGCCTGGAGTGTACTCGTACAGGATAATTCACCCCTCCACTTT. It encodes CAWSVLVQDNSPLHF. J is TRBJ1-6 and V is TRBV30, with D perhaps TRBD1 (5 bases). The germline gives CDR1 GTSNPN, CDR2 SVGIG (reference sequence). The V and J ends lost 0 bases and 5 bases respectively, with 11 bases between them. This CDR3 has 15 residues.